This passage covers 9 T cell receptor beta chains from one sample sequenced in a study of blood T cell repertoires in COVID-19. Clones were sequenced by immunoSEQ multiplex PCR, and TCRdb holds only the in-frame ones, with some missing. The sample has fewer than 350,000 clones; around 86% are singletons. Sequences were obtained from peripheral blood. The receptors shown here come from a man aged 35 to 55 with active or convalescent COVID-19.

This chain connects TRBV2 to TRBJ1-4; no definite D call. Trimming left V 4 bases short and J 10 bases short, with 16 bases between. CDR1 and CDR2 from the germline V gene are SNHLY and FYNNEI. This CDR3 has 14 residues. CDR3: CASSVNQGGAKLFF. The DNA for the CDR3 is TGTGCCAGCAGTGTTAACCAAGGAGGAGCAAAACTGTTTTTT.

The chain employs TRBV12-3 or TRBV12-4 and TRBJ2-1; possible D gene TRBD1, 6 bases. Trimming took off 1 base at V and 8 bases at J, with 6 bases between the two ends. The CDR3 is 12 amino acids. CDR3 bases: TGTGCCAGCAGTTTAGAGGGGGATGAGCAGTTCTTC. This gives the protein CASSLEGDEQFF.

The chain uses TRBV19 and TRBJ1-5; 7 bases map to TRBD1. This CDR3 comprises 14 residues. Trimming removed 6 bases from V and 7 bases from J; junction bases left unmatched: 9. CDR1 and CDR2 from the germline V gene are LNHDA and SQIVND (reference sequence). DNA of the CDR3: TGTGCCAGTAGAACACCTGGAGGGGGCCAGCCCCAGCATTTT. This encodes CASRTPGGGQPQHF.

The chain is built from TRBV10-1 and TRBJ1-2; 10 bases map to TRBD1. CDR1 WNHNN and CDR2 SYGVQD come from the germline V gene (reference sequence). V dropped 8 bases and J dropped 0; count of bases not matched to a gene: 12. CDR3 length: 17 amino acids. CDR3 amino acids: CASRRTGGKRANYGYTF. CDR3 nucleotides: TGCGCCAGCCGGAGGACAGGGGGTAAACGGGCTAACTATGGCTACACCTTC.

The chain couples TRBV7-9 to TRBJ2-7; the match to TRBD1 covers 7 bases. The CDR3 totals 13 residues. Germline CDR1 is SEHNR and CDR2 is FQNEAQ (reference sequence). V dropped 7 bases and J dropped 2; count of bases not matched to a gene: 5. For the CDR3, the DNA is TGTGCCAGCAATACCGGGACAGCCTACGAGCAGTACTTC. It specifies CASNTGTAYEQYF. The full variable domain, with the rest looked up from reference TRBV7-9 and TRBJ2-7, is DTGVSQNPRHKITKRGQNVTFRCDPISEHNRLYWYRQTLGQGPEFLTYFQNEAQLEKSRLLSDRFSAERPKGSFSTLEIQRTEQGDSAMYLCASNTGTAYEQYFGPGTRLTVT.

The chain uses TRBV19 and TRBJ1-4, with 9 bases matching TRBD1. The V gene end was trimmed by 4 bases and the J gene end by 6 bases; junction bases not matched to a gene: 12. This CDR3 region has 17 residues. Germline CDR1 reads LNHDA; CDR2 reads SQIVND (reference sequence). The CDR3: CASSNPSDRGSHEKLFF. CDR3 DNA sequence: TGTGCCAGTAGTAACCCCTCGGACAGGGGATCTCATGAAAAACTGTTTTTT.

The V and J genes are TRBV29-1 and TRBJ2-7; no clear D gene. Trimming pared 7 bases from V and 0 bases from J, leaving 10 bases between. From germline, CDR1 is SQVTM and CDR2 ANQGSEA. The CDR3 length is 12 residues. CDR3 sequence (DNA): TGCAGCGGAACGACGGGCTCCTACGAGCAGTACTTC. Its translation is CSGTTGSYEQYF.

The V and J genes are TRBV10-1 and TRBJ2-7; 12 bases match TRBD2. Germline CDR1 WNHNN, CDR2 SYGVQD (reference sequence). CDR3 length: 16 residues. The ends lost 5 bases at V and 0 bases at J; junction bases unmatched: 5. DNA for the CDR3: TGCGCCAGCAGTCCCCTAGCGGGGGGGAGCTCCTACGAGCAGTACTTC. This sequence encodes CASSPLAGGSSYEQYF.

The CDR3 DNA is TGTGCCAGCAGCCCCCGGGGTAAGACCGGGGAGCTGTTTTTT. Its translation: CASSPRGKTGELFF. The V and J genes are TRBV3-1 (or the pseudogene TRBV3-2) and TRBJ2-2; D possibly corresponds to TRBD2 (5 bases). V was shortened by 4 bases and J by 5 bases, with 11 bases between the two germline ends. The germline CDR1 and CDR2 sequences are LGHDT and YNNKEL (reference sequence). This CDR3 contains 14 residues.